The clone carrying this T cell receptor (beta chain) showed up just a few times. Antigen specificity is unknown. These data come from a study of response to subunit inactivated influenza vaccine. Study-level points and caveats: Researchers suggested that each seasonal influenza vaccination recruits few new T cells.

There are 15 residues in the CDR3. Germline trimming cut 5 bases from V and 0 bases from J; bases unmatched to any gene: 9. The germline CDR1 and CDR2 sequences are SQVTM and ANQGSEA. TCRdb recomputed calls from the RT-PCR reads with MiXCR, one row per CDR3 protein. The table has under 850,000 distinct CDR3 sequences, roughly 20% seen once. The chain joins TRBV29-1 to TRBJ2-7, with 8 bases that match TRBD1. The sequence was obtained from a man aged 45-65 years who received an inactivated influenza vaccine. The sample here was PBMCs from blood, taken less than 6 days after vaccination. The CDR3 is CSVKDRASISYEQYF. CDR3 in DNA: TGCAGCGTTAAGGACAGGGCTAGTATCTCCTACGAGCAGTACTTC.